This record looks at one T cell receptor (beta chain) sequence and its context. Its specificity is unknown. Pregnant or lactating patients and those with other autoimmune diseases or uncontrolled infections were excluded. The data were taken from a study of Graves' ophthalmopathy and Graves' hyperthyroidism. Whole-study results and caveats: Most thyroid clonotypes expanded beyond 0.001 frequency were also found in blood. The model achieved approximately 71% sensitivity and around 78% specificity for ophthalmopathy progression.

CDR3 regions of TCR beta were amplified from RNA transcripts. A first-round RT-PCR used HTBI primers, followed by a second-round multiplex PCR. TCRdb re-called the multiplex PCR reads through MiXCR, storing one row per CDR3 protein. The sample has over a million distinct CDR3 sequences; about two fifths are singletons. Germline trimming cut 0 bases from V and 2 bases from J; bases unmatched to any gene: 3. This CDR3 has 15 amino acids. CDR1 and CDR2 (germline): MNHEY, SVGEGT. The sequenced sample was peripheral blood or thyroid tissue (not recorded which). The receptor was derived from an adult man with Graves' hyperthyroidism. The chain employs TRBV6-2 or TRBV6-3 and TRBJ2-7, with 8 bases that match TRBD2. The CDR3 DNA reads as TGTGCCAGCAGTTACTCGACTAGCGCCACCTACGAGCAGTACTTC. Translated: CASSYSTSATYEQYF.